This T cell receptor beta chain is drawn from a study of molecular identifiers for immune sequencing clone quantification. In the study overall: Five portions were made in replicates from RNA of around 20,000 or 100,000 naive CD8 cells, and four underwent sequencing.

Study-level points and caveats: The sizes of highly expanded clones could be underestimated when identical TCR molecules share a barcode.

The germline V and J ends were trimmed by 0 bases and 0 bases, with 14 bases remaining between them. The CDR3 sequence is 16 residues long. Per germline, CDR1 DFQATT and CDR2 SNEGSKA (reference sequence). As for this clonotype: The antigen is not known.

TCRdb analysed the PCR reads with MiXCR anew, one entry per CDR3 protein. The data hold about 320,000 distinct CDR3 sequences, with about 21% observed a single time. The V call is TRBV20-1, the J call TRBJ1-1; no clear D. This TCR was sampled from a human donor in good health. Some libraries in this study had Jurkat cell RNA spiked in. The sample consisted of naive CD8+ T cells from blood, with Jurkat cell RNA spiked in. As to subset: FACS-sorted CD8+CD4-CCR7+CD45RA+ naive T cells. CDR3 sequence (DNA): TGCAGTGCTAGAGATGTGAGGGTCCACATGAACACTGAAGCTTTCTTT. Protein product: CSARDVRVHMNTEAFF.